Shown below are 26 T cell receptor beta chains from a single sample sequenced in a study of lymphopenia after photon versus proton radiotherapy. The protocol was immunoSEQ multiplex PCR, while the TCRdb copy is restricted to in-frame clones and leaves out a portion. The top ten hold 9.5% to 15% of the sample, which has roughly 61,000 clones, around 87% seen once. Material: peripheral blood, obtained from a patient treated with proton-based radiotherapy. These receptors all stem from a man older than 75 with esophageal cancer.

In DNA form, the CDR3 reads TGTGCCAGCGACGGCGGGGCGACAGATACGCAGTATTTT. Translated: CASDGGATDTQYF. This sequence joins TRBV6-1 and TRBJ2-3, with D perhaps TRBD2 (6 bases). Trimming left V 8 bases short and J 3 bases short, with 12 bases between. In germline, CDR1 is MNHNS, CDR2 SASEGT. The CDR3 is 13 residues long.

The V call is TRBV9, the J call TRBJ2-7; D assignment may be TRBD1 or TRBD2 (5 bases each). CDR1 is SGDLS, CDR2 YYNGEE, per germline. V shed 4 bases and J shed 2 bases, with 13 bases lying between them. The CDR3 runs 14 residues. As DNA, the CDR3 is TGTGCCAGCAGCCCCCGGGACGGAACCTACGAGCAGTACTTC. This codes for CASSPRDGTYEQYF. The full variable domain, in which reference TRBV9 and TRBJ2-7 provide the parts outside the CDR3, is DSGVTQTPKHLITATGQRVTLRCSPRSGDLSVYWYQQSLDQGLQFLIQYYNGEERAKGNILERFSAQQFPDLHSELNLSSLELGDSALYFCASSPRDGTYEQYFGPGTRLTVT.

This chain uses TRBV11-3 with TRBJ2-5, with 13 positions matching TRBD2. CDR3 length equals 17 residues. V trimming: 3 bases; J trimming: 2 bases; junction bases outside the gene matches: 6. Germline-derived CDR1 and CDR2 are SGHNT and YENEEA. The CDR3 DNA sequence: TGTGCCAGCAGCTTGGGGACTAGCGGGGTGGGGCAAGAGACCCAGTACTTC. It specifies CASSLGTSGVGQETQYF.

As to this clone: At one of its ends the junction is not consistent with the germline gene, which may arise from a read error. J is TRBJ2-1 and V is TRBV7-7; D is perhaps TRBD1 (5 bases). The CDR3 is 14 residues long. Germline V gene data show CDR1 as SSHAT and CDR2 as FNYEAQ (reference sequence). CDR3 DNA sequence: TGTGCTAGCAGCTTATCTTCCAGGGTGAATGAGCAGTTCTTC. Its translation: CASSLSSRVNEQFF.

The chain couples TRBV7-8 to TRBJ2-7, with D hard to call. There are 14 residues in the CDR3. Germline lookup yields CDR1 SGHVS and CDR2 FQNEAQ. Deletions cut 4 bases from V and 3 bases from J, with 13 bases between. The CDR3 is CASSSGPTGYEQYF. In DNA form, the CDR3 reads TGTGCCAGCAGCTCAGGTCCCACCGGCTACGAGCAGTACTTC.

The chain joins TRBV27 to TRBJ2-7, with TRBD1 identical over 10 bases. Germline-derived CDR1 and CDR2 are MNHEY and SMNVEV (reference sequence). CDR3 length: 15 residues. Unmatched junction bases numbered 6, after V lost 5 bases and J lost 2 bases. CDR3 sequence reads: CASSLGQGVTYEQYF. Written as DNA, the CDR3 is TGTGCCAGCAGTCTCGGACAGGGGGTAACCTACGAGCAGTACTTC.

The chain couples TRBV5-1 to TRBJ1-6; 10 nucleotides align to TRBD1. Germline lookup yields CDR1 SGHRS and CDR2 YFSETQ. Trimming took 0 bases from V and 9 from J; bases not matched to a gene: 6. The CDR3 covers 16 residues. The CDR3 here is CASSLGQGAGGSPLHF. For the CDR3, the DNA is TGCGCCAGCAGCTTGGGACAGGGGGCCGGCGGTTCACCCCTCCACTTT.

V is TRBV4-2 and J is TRBJ1-4; the match to TRBD1 covers 9 bases. The ends lost 1 base at V and 6 bases at J; junction bases unmatched: 6. This CDR3 region has 16 residues. CDR1 and CDR2 (germline): LGHNA, YNFKEQ. CDR3 sequence reads: CASSQGGGTGYEKLFF. In nucleotides, the CDR3 is TGTGCCAGCAGCCAAGGTGGGGGGACAGGGTATGAAAAACTGTTTTTT.

The V call is TRBV2, the J call TRBJ2-1, with 8 bases matching TRBD2. The CDR3 length is 13 residues. In germline, CDR1 is SNHLY, CDR2 FYNNEI. With 10 bases clipped from V and 5 bases from J, the junction kept 7 bases outside the gene matches. CDR3 protein: CATRGGRHNEQFF. CDR3 DNA sequence: TGTGCCACCCGGGGGGGCCGACACAATGAGCAGTTCTTC.

This clone occurred once. The rearrangement links TRBV18 to TRBJ1-1, with a weak D call TRBD1 (5 bases). Germline lookup yields CDR1 KGHSH and CDR2 LQKENI. This CDR3 spans 14 amino acids. Trimming removed 0 bases at V and 9 bases at J, with 14 bases between. The CDR3 here is CASSPPGTADKAFF. The DNA for the CDR3 is TGTGCCAGCTCACCACCCGGGACTGCCGATAAAGCTTTCTTT.

The chain uses TRBV9 and TRBJ2-2, with 7 positions matching TRBD1. The CDR3 runs to 14 residues. The germline CDR1 and CDR2 sequences are SGDLS and YYNGEE. Trimming cost V 4 bases and J 3 bases; bases outside gene matches: 3. The CDR3 DNA is TGTGCCAGCAGCCCCACAGGGGACACCGGGGAGCTGTTTTTT. It specifies CASSPTGDTGELFF. The whole variable domain, filled in from reference TRBV9 and TRBJ2-2, reads DSGVTQTPKHLITATGQRVTLRCSPRSGDLSVYWYQQSLDQGLQFLIQYYNGEERAKGNILERFSAQQFPDLHSELNLSSLELGDSALYFCASSPTGDTGELFFGEGSRLTVL.

The chain employs TRBV5-4 and TRBJ2-3; 7 bases match TRBD1. Germline V CDR1 and CDR2: SGHNT, YYREEE (reference sequence). The V and J ends lost 3 bases and 0 bases, in that order; junction bases with no gene match: 4. The length of the CDR3 is 15 residues. This CDR3 is CASSSGTASTDTQYF. In DNA form, the CDR3 reads TGTGCCAGCAGCTCCGGGACAGCGAGCACAGATACGCAGTATTTT.

The chain is built from TRBV5-6 and TRBJ1-2, with a possible D match to TRBD1 (6 bases). The V end was cut by 0 bases, the J end by 3 bases, with 18 bases between. Germline values: CDR1 SGHDT, CDR2 YYEEEE. CDR3 length: 17 residues. CDR3 DNA sequence: TGTGCCAGCAGCTTGGCCCTTCCGTCCCGGGGGCACTATGGCTACACCTTC. It specifies CASSLALPSRGHYGYTF.

The chain employs TRBV19 and TRBJ1-5, with 12 bases fitting TRBD1. Germline lookup yields CDR1 LNHDA and CDR2 SQIVND (reference sequence). Trimming cost V 4 bases and J 7 bases; bases outside gene matches: 8. This CDR3 comprises 16 residues. The CDR3 here is CASSTSGTGGYQPQHF. CDR3 bases: TGTGCCAGTAGTACGTCCGGGACAGGGGGCTACCAGCCCCAGCATTTT.

J is TRBJ2-3 and V is TRBV9; TRBD2 matches 7 bases. V dropped 4 bases and J dropped 1; count of bases not matched to a gene: 6. The CDR3 covers 15 residues. Germline V CDR1 and CDR2: SGDLS, YYNGEE. Here the CDR3 reads CASSPGAGGTDTQYF. CDR3 DNA: TGTGCCAGCAGCCCCGGGGCGGGGGGCACAGATACGCAGTATTTT.

The chain couples TRBV9 to TRBJ2-4, with 8 bases lining up with TRBD2. CDR1 is SGDLS, CDR2 YYNGEE, per germline. This CDR3 has 15 residues. V was pared by 3 bases and J by 6 bases, with 8 bases of the junction left unmatched. The DNA for the CDR3 is TGTGCCAGCAGCGCACTAGCGGACGGGGGAAACATTCAGTACTTC. It translates to CASSALADGGNIQYF.

The chain is built from TRBV6-1 and TRBJ1-5; possible D gene TRBD1, 6 bases. V was shortened by 4 bases and J by 3 bases, with 7 bases between the two germline ends. Germline V CDR1 and CDR2: MNHNS, SASEGT. This CDR3 is built from 13 residues. CDR3 residues: CASSGQDNQPQHF. The CDR3 bases are TGTGCCAGCAGTGGACAGGACAATCAGCCCCAGCATTTT.

The chain combines TRBV7-3 with TRBJ2-3; 14 positions agree with TRBD2. V lost 5 bases to trimming and J lost 6 bases; unmatched junction nucleotides: 7. This CDR3 region has 16 residues. Germline CDR1 is SGHTA and CDR2 is FQGTGA. The CDR3 region is CASSPRLAGGPDTQYF. The DNA for the CDR3 is TGTGCCAGCAGCCCCAGACTAGCGGGGGGGCCGGATACGCAGTATTTT.

V and J are TRBV18 and TRBJ2-7; D may match TRBD1 or TRBD2 (5 bases each). The CDR3 sequence is 12 residues long. Germline V gene sequence: CDR1 KGHSH, CDR2 LQKENI. V lost 3 bases to trimming and J lost 7 bases, with 10 bases between them. The DNA of the CDR3 is TGTGCCAGCTCACCTGGGACCTGGGAGCAGTACTTC. It yields the protein CASSPGTWEQYF.

The chain joins TRBV18 to TRBJ1-4; D is unclear. The CDR3 length is 14 residues. V was cut by 3 bases and J by 6 bases, with 11 bases left in between. Germline CDR1 is KGHSH and CDR2 is LQKENI. CDR3 region: CASSPWTGDEKLFF. CDR3 coding DNA: TGTGCCAGCTCACCTTGGACTGGGGATGAAAAACTGTTTTTT.

J is TRBJ1-5 and V is TRBV6-6; D call uncertain. Germline CDR1 reads MNHNY; CDR2 reads SVGAGI (reference sequence). This CDR3 spans 15 amino acids. V lost 5 bases and J 0 bases, leaving 11 bases between the germline ends. This chain's CDR3 is CASSLSQDSNQPQHF. CDR3 bases: TGTGCCAGCAGTCTATCTCAAGATAGCAATCAGCCCCAGCATTTT.

This chain joins TRBV4-3 and TRBJ1-1; possibly TRBD1 for D (6 bases). The V end lost 0 bases, the J end lost 5 bases, and 10 bases lay between the germline ends. The V gene's germline CDR1 is LGHNA and CDR2 YSLEER. This CDR3 has 14 residues. CDR3 region: CASSQEAGVTEAFF. The CDR3 nucleotides are TGCGCCAGCAGCCAAGAAGCAGGGGTGACTGAAGCTTTCTTT.

This clone was counted a single time. This sequence joins TRBV6-9 and TRBJ1-5; no clear D. V was cut by 5 bases and J by 16 bases, with 21 bases left in between. The CDR3 runs to 13 residues. CDR1 and CDR2 from the germline V gene are MNHGY and SVAAGI. The CDR3 bases are TGTGCCAGCAGTGATAACCCAGACAAGTACGAACATTTT. Amino acid sequence: CASSDNPDKYEHF.

The chain recombines TRBV5-1 with TRBJ2-1, with a weak D call TRBD2 (6 bases). The germline CDR1 and CDR2 sequences are SGHRS and YFSETQ. This CDR3 contains 15 residues. The V end was cut by 2 bases, the J end by 2 bases, with 11 bases between. Here the CDR3 reads CASSFLAGPYNEQFF. The CDR3 region has the DNA TGCGCCAGCAGCTTCCTTGCGGGGCCCTACAATGAGCAGTTCTTC.

This clone was observed a few times. The chain uses TRBV18 and TRBJ2-4; a possible D gene is TRBD2 (5 bases). There are 16 residues in the CDR3. V lost 4 bases and J lost 0, with 13 bases in between. CDR1 and CDR2 (germline): KGHSH, LQKENI. The CDR3 loop is CASSLPRVGAKNIQYF. The CDR3 coding sequence is TGTGCCAGCTCACTCCCGAGGGTCGGAGCCAAAAACATTCAGTACTTC.

The chain recombines TRBV30 with TRBJ2-2; TRBD1 aligns across 9 bases. Trimming took 3 bases from V and 2 from J; bases not matched to a gene: 13. This CDR3 spans 18 amino acids. The germline V gene encodes CDR1 GTSNPN and CDR2 SVGIG (reference sequence). As DNA, the CDR3 is TGTGCCTGGAGGGGACAGGGTCTTTCCCCCGCTAACACCGGGGAGCTGTTTTTT. It yields the protein CAWRGQGLSPANTGELFF.